One sample yielded the 15 T cell receptor beta chains listed below, sequenced in a study of OX40 agonist ivuxolimab in advanced cancers. Only in-frame clones appear in the TCRdb table, and some are missing; sequencing was by immunoSEQ multiplex PCR. The sample lists around 63,000 clones, roughly 90% seen once, with 1% to 1.5% in the top ten. The sample was CD4+ or CD8+ T cells sorted from blood, taken in a trial of the OX40 agonist ivuxolimab. The receptors originated from an adult with an advanced solid tumor such as melanoma, head and neck, liver or kidney cancer.

The V and J genes are TRBV4-2 and TRBJ1-1, with D hard to call. Trimming left V 0 bases short and J 3 bases short, with 11 bases between. CDR1 LGHNA and CDR2 YNFKEQ come from the germline V gene. The CDR3 consists of 15 residues. CDR3 sequence: CASSQEGVADTEAFF. Here the CDR3 DNA reads TGTGCCAGCAGCCAAGAGGGTGTGGCGGACACTGAAGCTTTCTTT.

This CDR3 reads CASSPAGTVSSYNEQFF. CDR3 coding DNA: TGTGCCAGCTCACCGGCCGGGACGGTGAGCTCCTACAATGAGCAGTTCTTC. This sequence joins TRBV18 and TRBJ2-1; D tentatively reads TRBD1 or TRBD2 (5 bases each). CDR3 length equals 17 residues. Germline CDR1 is KGHSH and CDR2 is LQKENI. The V and J ends lost 3 bases and 0 bases respectively, with 15 bases between them.

The chain has TRBV10-2 and TRBJ1-1, with D unresolved. The CDR3 contains 12 residues. Trimming took 4 bases from V and 8 from J, leaving 11 bases between them. Germline CDR1 is WSHSY and CDR2 is SAAADI. The CDR3 reads CASSGLELEAFF. CDR3 in DNA: TGCGCCAGCAGTGGGCTGGAGCTAGAAGCTTTCTTT.

V usage is TRBV6-1 and J usage is TRBJ2-3; a possible D gene is TRBD1 (5 bases). This CDR3 contains 16 residues. In germline, CDR1 is MNHNS, CDR2 SASEGT. V lost 4 bases and J lost 0, with 14 bases in between. DNA of the CDR3: TGTGCCAGCAGTGCTCGGACACGGAGAAGCACAGATACGCAGTATTTT. Translation: CASSARTRRSTDTQYF.

The rearrangement links TRBV5-1 to TRBJ2-7; 12 bases map to TRBD1. Germline CDR1 is SGHRS and CDR2 is YFSETQ. The J segment lost 0 bases and the V segment lost 4 bases, leaving 2 bases of the junction unmatched. This CDR3 comprises 15 residues. This CDR3 is CASSQGQGASYEQYF. In DNA form, the CDR3 reads TGCGCCAGCAGCCAGGGACAGGGGGCCTCCTACGAGCAGTACTTC.

This chain links TRBV7-6 with TRBJ1-1; no definite D call. The CDR3 is 14 amino acids. Between the trimmed V and J ends, which lost 5 bases and 1 base, there was a span of 11 bases. In germline, CDR1 is SGHVS, CDR2 FNYEAQ. In nucleotides, the CDR3 is TGTGCCAGCAGCCCTACTAATGAGAACACTGAAGCTTTCTTT. Its translation: CASSPTNENTEAFF.

The chain has TRBV5-6 and TRBJ1-5; D is ambiguous. This CDR3 has 14 residues. The germline CDR1 and CDR2 sequences are SGHDT and YYEEEE. The V end lost 3 bases, the J end lost 2 bases, and 9 bases lay between the germline ends. In DNA, the CDR3 is TGTGCCAGCAGCTCGATCCAGGGCAATCAGCCCCAGCATTTT. This gives the protein CASSSIQGNQPQHF.

This clone was seen only once. The chain is built from TRBV18 and TRBJ2-1; a weak D match, TRBD2 (6 bases). Trimming cost V 4 bases and J 5 bases, with 15 bases left between them. CDR3 length: 15 residues. Germline assignment: CDR1 KGHSH and CDR2 LQKENI. The DNA of the CDR3 is TGTGCCAGCTCACTCTCCTGGGACTTGGACAATGAGCAGTTCTTC. Protein: CASSLSWDLDNEQFF.

The V and J genes are TRBV6-5 and TRBJ1-2, with D possibly being TRBD1 (6 bases). Germline V lookup: CDR1 MNHEY, CDR2 SVGAGI. The CDR3 runs to 15 residues. V gave up 3 bases and J gave up 1 base, with 12 bases separating them. The chain's CDR3 is CASSYFGTNNYGYTF. The CDR3 DNA follows: TGTGCCAGCAGTTATTTTGGGACAAATAACTATGGCTACACCTTC.

CDR3 in DNA: TGTGCCAGCAGCTCAACAGGGGCCGTTAGTTACGAGCAGTACTTC. Residues: CASSSTGAVSYEQYF. The chain is built from TRBV6-1 and TRBJ2-7, with 7 bases fitting TRBD1. J was trimmed by 4 bases and V by 6 bases; bases with no gene match: 12. The germline V gene has CDR1 MNHNS and CDR2 SASEGT. This CDR3 spans 15 amino acids.

Here the CDR3 DNA reads TGCAGTGCTGGGCGAGAGACCCAGTACTTC. Amino acids: CSAGRETQYF. V is TRBV20-1 and J is TRBJ2-5; no clear D gene. Looked up from germline, CDR1 is DFQATT and CDR2 is SNEGSKA (reference sequence). The CDR3 totals 10 residues. The V and J ends lost 5 bases and 4 bases respectively, with 5 bases between them.

About this clone itself: Other DNA sequences from this sample encode an identical CDR3 as well. CDR3 region: CSVGLAGTDTQYF. CDR3 nucleotide sequence: TGCAGCGTTGGGCTAGCGGGCACAGATACGCAGTATTTT. V gene TRBV29-1 combines with J gene TRBJ2-3; 7 bases map to TRBD2. CDR3 length: 13 amino acids. Germline loops: CDR1 SQVTM, CDR2 ANQGSEA. The V and J ends lost 4 bases and 1 base, in that order; junction bases with no gene match: 2.

V usage is TRBV10-1 and J usage is TRBJ2-1, with D perhaps TRBD1 or TRBD2 (6 bases each). The V and J ends lost 3 bases and 6 bases respectively, with 15 bases between them. The germline CDR1 and CDR2 sequences are WNHNN and SYGVQD (reference sequence). The CDR3 spans 15 residues. The CDR3 protein is CASSDSRGGGNEQFF. As DNA, the CDR3 is TGCGCCAGCAGTGATTCCCGCGGAGGGGGCAATGAGCAGTTCTTC.

This clone appeared a few times. The CDR3, as DNA: TGCGCCAGCAGCTTTAGCGGGAGGTATACAGATACGCAGTATTTT. Amino acid sequence: CASSFSGRYTDTQYF. V is TRBV10-1 and J is TRBJ2-3; TRBD2 aligns across 10 bases. Trimming at V came to 6 bases and at J to 3 bases, leaving 6 bases not matched to a gene. Germline CDR1 WNHNN, CDR2 SYGVQD (reference sequence). The CDR3 is made up of 15 amino acids.

V gene TRBV18 combines with J gene TRBJ2-7; maybe TRBD1 (6 bases). The CDR3 is made up of 13 amino acids. Between the trimmed V and J ends, which lost 5 bases and 2 bases, there was a span of 10 bases. Looked up from germline, CDR1 is KGHSH and CDR2 is LQKENI. Here the CDR3 reads CASSRDTTYEQYF. As DNA, the CDR3 is TGTGCCAGCTCAAGGGACACGACCTACGAGCAGTACTTC.